This entry concerns a single T cell receptor beta chain. What it recognizes is unknown. The CDR3 loop spans 14 amino acids. V was clipped by 6 bases and J by 6 bases; unmatched bases: 5. This entry comes from a study of blood T cells in healthy people across ages. Study as a whole: Template-switching capture recovered about one barcoded beta molecule per two T cells.

Study findings and constraints: Per million T cells, the diversity of TCR beta decreased roughly linearly as age advanced. Naive T cell percentage strongly correlated with TCR beta diversity.

With a J-beta primer mix and a sample-barcoded 5' primer, a second PCR ran about 7 to 12 cycles. TCRdb re-derived calls from the 5' RACE reads in MiXCR, one entry per CDR3 protein. The sample consists of 540,000 or so distinct CDR3 sequences, about 24% of them appearing once. The same sample was also used in a study of T cells of mothers and their children.

V usage is TRBV12-3 or TRBV12-4 and J usage is TRBJ1-6, with TRBD1 matching over 7 bases. The sample comprised blood. This TCR derives from a boy younger than 18 in good health. CDR3 sequence (DNA): TGTGCCAGCAGGTACAGGGGAAGTAATTCACCCCTCCACTTT. It translates to CASRYRGSNSPLHF.